The rows below give T cell receptor beta chains drawn from one sample of a study of cytomegalovirus exposure and HLA in healthy donors. The data were produced by immunoSEQ multiplex PCR, yet TCRdb's version contains in-frame clones alone and is incomplete. The table has some 150,000 clones, 60% to 85% seen once; the top ten hold about 0.69%. Sequenced: PBMCs. Source of these receptors: a female donor in good health and CMV-seronegative. Both conserved end residues are part of each CDR3. The D gene is left open where the match is weak. Size is omitted from some rows. Given values are once, few, many or a class for expanded clones.

size: few; D: .; V: TRBV27; J: TRBJ1-5; DNA: TGTGCCAGCAGTCCCCGGGGTTATAGCAATCAGCCCCAGCATTTT; CDR3: CASSPRGYSNQPQHF
size: few; D: .; V: TRBV5-6; J: TRBJ2-5; DNA: TGTGCCAGCAGCGGGGGGGCCTCGAGGGAGACCCAGTACTTC; CDR3: CASSGGASRETQYF
size: .; D: TRBD1; V: TRBV7-8; J: TRBJ2-1; DNA: TGTGCCAGCAGCTTAGTAGCTCGGACAGGCTCCTACAATGAGCAGTTCTTC; CDR3: CASSLVARTGSYNEQFF
size: .; D: .; V: TRBV2; J: TRBJ2-3; DNA: TGTGCCAGCAGTGGCCGCCTAGTTGTGGGCACAGATACGCAGTATTTT; CDR3: CASSGRLVVGTDTQYF
size: .; D: TRBD1; V: TRBV7-9; J: TRBJ1-6; DNA: TGTGCCAGCAGCCAGCACCGGGACAGGGTTTCACCCCTCCACTTT; CDR3: CASSQHRDRVSPLHF
size: .; D: .; V: TRBV5-1; J: TRBJ2-1; DNA: TGCGCCAGCAGCTCAGGACAGAACCACAATGAGCAGTTCTTC; CDR3: CASSSGQNHNEQFF
size: .; D: .; V: TRBV6-6; J: TRBJ2-3; DNA: TGTGCCAGCAGTCCCACATCAGATACGCAGTATTTT; CDR3: CASSPTSDTQYF
size: .; D: TRBD2; V: TRBV7-3; J: TRBJ2-5; DNA: TGTGCCAGCAGCTTAATGGGTTCTAGCGGACAAGAGACCCAGTACTTC; CDR3: CASSLMGSSGQETQYF
size: .; D: TRBD2; V: TRBV4-3; J: TRBJ2-7; DNA: TGCGCCAGCAGCCAAGACTTGGGACTAGCGGGAGCCTTGAGCTCCTACGAGCAGTACTTC; CDR3: CASSQDLGLAGALSSYEQYF
size: few; D: .; V: TRBV6-6; J: TRBJ1-2; DNA: TGTGCCAGCAGTGGACAGAGCCAAAACTATGGCTACACCTTC; CDR3: CASSGQSQNYGYTF
size: .; D: TRBD1; V: TRBV5-1; J: TRBJ2-7; DNA: TGCGCCAGCAGCCACGGGACAGCTCTCTTATACGAGCAGTACTTC; CDR3: CASSHGTALLYEQYF
size: .; D: TRBD2; V: TRBV29-1; J: TRBJ2-7; DNA: TGCAGCGTTGACGGGACGGGGGGAGAACCCTACGAGCAGTACTTC; CDR3: CSVDGTGGEPYEQYF
size: few; D: .; V: TRBV7-2; J: TRBJ2-3; DNA: TGTGCCAGCAGCTTCCGGGCAGATACGCAGTATTTT; CDR3: CASSFRADTQYF
size: .; D: .; V: TRBV21-1; J: TRBJ2-1; DNA: TGTGCCCGCGGGCCCAGAAGGTGGGAGCAGTTCTTC; CDR3: CARGPRRWEQFF
size: .; D: .; V: TRBV4-2; J: TRBJ2-3; DNA: TGTGCCAGCAGCTCCGGAGGGGGGGCCCAAACTAGCACAGATACGCAGTATTTT; CDR3: CASSSGGGAQTSTDTQYF
size: once; D: TRBD1; V: TRBV19; J: TRBJ1-6; DNA: TGTGCCAGTAGTATAGGCCGGGACAGGGACAATTCACCCCTCCACTTT; CDR3: CASSIGRDRDNSPLHF
size: few; D: .; V: TRBV27; J: TRBJ2-7; DNA: TGTGCCAGCAGGGGGCTTGCCTCCTACGAGCAGTACTTC; CDR3: CASRGLASYEQYF
size: .; D: TRBD2; V: TRBV29-1; J: TRBJ2-1; DNA: TGCAGCGTTGAAGACCGGGACTACCAGGACTACAATGAGCAGTTCTTC; CDR3: CSVEDRDYQDYNEQFF
size: .; D: .; V: TRBV30; J: TRBJ1-3; DNA: TGTGCCTGGAGTAGGACACACGGAAACACCATATATTTT; CDR3: CAWSRTHGNTIYF
size: .; D: TRBD2; V: TRBV4-2; J: TRBJ2-2; DNA: TGTGCCAGCAGCCAAGATCTAGCGGGGGGGCCCGGGGAGCTGTTTTTT; CDR3: CASSQDLAGGPGELFF
size: .; D: TRBD2; V: TRBV7-9; J: TRBJ2-7; DNA: TGTGCCAGCAGCTTACGGGGGGGCTACGAGCAGTACTTC; CDR3: CASSLRGGYEQYF
size: .; D: TRBD1; V: TRBV6-6; J: TRBJ2-7; DNA: TGTGCCAGCAGATCCCCGGGACAGGTTAGCTACGAGCAGTACTTC; CDR3: CASRSPGQVSYEQYF
size: .; D: .; V: TRBV19; J: TRBJ1-5; DNA: TGTGCCAGTAGTATCCTGCGGGGGGGAGGAAATCAGCCCCAGCATTTT; CDR3: CASSILRGGGNQPQHF
size: .; D: TRBD1; V: TRBV6-5; J: TRBJ1-3; DNA: TGTGCCAGCAGAGAGGGACAGGCCTCTGGAAACACCATATATTTT; CDR3: CASREGQASGNTIYF
size: .; D: .; V: TRBV5-5; J: TRBJ2-2; DNA: TGTGCCAGCAGCCTCCAGGGAACTACGAACACCGGGGAGCTGTTTTTT; CDR3: CASSLQGTTNTGELFF
size: .; D: TRBD2; V: TRBV5-4; J: TRBJ2-7; DNA: TGTGCCAGCAGCTTGGCTAGCGGGGGGGCCTACGAGCAGTACTTC; CDR3: CASSLASGGAYEQYF
size: .; D: TRBD1; V: TRBV19; J: TRBJ2-1; DNA: TGTGCCAGTAGGGGGACAGGGGAGGTCTTC; CDR3: CASRGTGEVF
size: once; D: .; V: TRBV5-1; J: TRBJ2-6; DNA: TGCGCCAGCAGCTTGGAACTAAAACCTGGGGCCAACGTCCTGACTTTC; CDR3: CASSLELKPGANVLTF
size: .; D: TRBD1; V: TRBV10-3; J: TRBJ2-7; DNA: TGTGCCATCAGAAGGACAGGGTCCTCCTACGAGCAGTACTTC; CDR3: CAIRRTGSSYEQYF
size: once; D: .; V: TRBV9; J: TRBJ1-1; DNA: TGTGCCAGCAGCGTAATAGAAAACACTGAAGCTTTCTTT; CDR3: CASSVIENTEAFF
size: .; D: .; V: TRBV18; J: TRBJ1-1; DNA: TGTGCCAGCTCACCCCGCATGAGGGGGACTAGCCTAGGGACTGAAGCTTTCTTT; CDR3: CASSPRMRGTSLGTEAFF
size: few; D: .; V: TRBV9; J: TRBJ1-2; DNA: TGTGCCAGCAGCACCGCGGCGGGGGGAGGAAACTATGGCTACACCTTC; CDR3: CASSTAAGGGNYGYTF
size: once; D: TRBD1; V: TRBV7-9; J: TRBJ1-1; DNA: TGTGCCAGCAGTACCCGGACAGGGAGCGACACTGAAGCTTTCTTT; CDR3: CASSTRTGSDTEAFF
size: few; D: TRBD2; V: TRBV5-1; J: TRBJ2-1; DNA: TGCGCCAGCAGCTTGGTTTTCGCGGGAGTAGGGAATGAGCAGTTCTTC; CDR3: CASSLVFAGVGNEQFF
size: few; D: TRBD2; V: TRBV4-2; J: TRBJ2-4; DNA: TGTGCCAGCAGCCAAGGGGCTAGCGGGAGGGCCGTGGACATTCAGTACTTC; CDR3: CASSQGASGRAVDIQYF
size: .; D: .; V: TRBV29-1; J: TRBJ2-7; DNA: TGCAGCGTTGCTAGGGGTGGGGAACTGCATGAGCAGTACTTC; CDR3: CSVARGGELHEQYF
size: .; D: .; V: TRBV4-2; J: TRBJ1-3; DNA: TGTGCCAGCAGCATGGGCAGATCTGGAAACACCATATATTTT; CDR3: CASSMGRSGNTIYF
size: .; D: TRBD1; V: TRBV6-5; J: TRBJ1-1; DNA: TGTGCCAGCAGTGCCCAGGGGGTCCTTGGGGCTTTCTTT; CDR3: CASSAQGVLGAFF
size: .; D: TRBD1; V: TRBV11-3; J: TRBJ2-1; DNA: TGTGCCAGCAGCTTTACAGGGGGCTCCTACAATGAGCAGTTCTTC; CDR3: CASSFTGGSYNEQFF
size: .; D: TRBD1; V: TRBV6-4; J: TRBJ1-1; DNA: TGTGCCAGCCCACAGGGGGTGAACACTGAAGCTTTCTTT; CDR3: CASPQGVNTEAFF
size: .; D: TRBD1; V: TRBV6-6; J: TRBJ2-1; DNA: TGTGCCAGCACCTCGACAGGGGGCAATGAGCAGTTCTTC; CDR3: CASTSTGGNEQFF
size: .; D: .; V: TRBV18; J: TRBJ1-3; DNA: TGTGCCAGCTCACCCGGTATCTCTGGAAACACCATATATTTT; CDR3: CASSPGISGNTIYF
size: .; D: TRBD2; V: TRBV7-7; J: TRBJ2-1; DNA: TGTGCTAGCAGCCCGGGAGGGGGGAACAATGAGCAGTTCTTC; CDR3: CASSPGGGNNEQFF
size: .; D: .; V: TRBV7-3; J: TRBJ2-7; DNA: TGTGCCAGCAGCTTAAGTGGAGAGCCTAACGGCTCCTACGAGCAGTACTTC; CDR3: CASSLSGEPNGSYEQYF
size: .; D: TRBD1; V: TRBV18; J: TRBJ2-5; DNA: TGTGCCAGCTCACCACAGGGACAGGTTTTGAAGACCCAGTACTTC; CDR3: CASSPQGQVLKTQYF
size: .; D: TRBD1; V: TRBV6-5; J: TRBJ1-5; DNA: TGTGCCAGCAGTTACTCGCGGGACAGGTTCAATCAGCCCCAGCATTTT; CDR3: CASSYSRDRFNQPQHF
size: few; D: .; V: TRBV6-6; J: TRBJ2-7; DNA: TGTGCCAGCAGCCGTGCTTGGGGGGGCCACGAGCAGTACTTC; CDR3: CASSRAWGGHEQYF
size: .; D: TRBD1; V: TRBV27; J: TRBJ2-3; DNA: TGTGCCAGTAAAACCGGGACAGGAGCGGATACGCAGTATTTT; CDR3: CASKTGTGADTQYF